The source of this TCR beta chain is a study of technical replicates of blood from a few donors. Trimming removed 2 bases from V and 7 bases from J, with 15 bases in between. This CDR3 region has 14 residues. The V gene's germline CDR1 is GTSNPN and CDR2 SVGIG (reference sequence). TCRdb's table, derived via immunoSEQ multiplex PCR, lists solely in-frame clones and lacks some. The data contain 65,000 to 95,000 clones, approximately 90% of them singletons. Worth noting for this clone: Other DNA sequences within the sample encode an identical CDR3.

The chain couples TRBV30 to TRBJ1-5; D might be TRBD1 (5 bases). The TCR originated in a human donor in good health. Sequencing was performed on T cells isolated from PBMCs. CDR3 nucleotide sequence: TGTGCCTGGAGTAGGAAAGCGTCAGGGCAGCCCCAGCATTTT. Protein product: CAWSRKASGQPQHF. Based on the CDR3 plus reference TRBV30 and TRBJ1-5, the full variable domain is SQTIHQWPATLVQPVGSPLSLECTVEGTSNPNLYWYRQAAGRGLQLLFYSVGIGQISSEVPQNLSASRPQDRQFILSSKKLLLSDSGFYLCAWSRKASGQPQHFGDGTRLSIL.